A selection of T cell receptor beta chains follows, all from one sample in a study of CD8 T cells in ankylosing spondylitis. TCRdb fed the 5' RACE reads into MiXCR, producing one record per CDR3 protein. The sample has 250,000 or so distinct CDR3 sequences, 20% to 30% seen once. The sequencing input was blood, either unsorted or a sorted T cell fraction (not recorded which). The receptors derive from a male donor with ankylosing spondylitis or in good health (not recorded which). CDR3s include the opening cysteine and the closing phenylalanine or tryptophan. Fields, in order: V gene, CDR3 length, CDR3 protein.

>TRBV20-1|14
CSAPSGGLGYEQYF
>TRBV18|15
CASSPAGFAYNEQFF
>TRBV20-1|15
CSALRAGGSQETQYF
>TRBV20-1|15
CSAGQTSGGNNEQFF
>TRBV4-1|16
CASSQVSRSGTDTQYF
>TRBV20-1|11
CSARETRTQYF
>TRBV12-3/TRBV12-4|15
CASSTQGQAYNEQFF
>TRBV3-1|14
CASSRGKLTGELFF
>TRBV12-3/TRBV12-4|12
CASSDSQETQYF
>TRBV27|18
CASSRRASGGKGTDTQYF
>TRBV4-1|12
CASSQRATEAFF
>TRBV12-3/TRBV12-4|13
CASPRDNSYEQYF
>TRBV10-3|11
CATAGGNEQFF
>TRBV20-1|16
CSARTAAGHGTDTQYF